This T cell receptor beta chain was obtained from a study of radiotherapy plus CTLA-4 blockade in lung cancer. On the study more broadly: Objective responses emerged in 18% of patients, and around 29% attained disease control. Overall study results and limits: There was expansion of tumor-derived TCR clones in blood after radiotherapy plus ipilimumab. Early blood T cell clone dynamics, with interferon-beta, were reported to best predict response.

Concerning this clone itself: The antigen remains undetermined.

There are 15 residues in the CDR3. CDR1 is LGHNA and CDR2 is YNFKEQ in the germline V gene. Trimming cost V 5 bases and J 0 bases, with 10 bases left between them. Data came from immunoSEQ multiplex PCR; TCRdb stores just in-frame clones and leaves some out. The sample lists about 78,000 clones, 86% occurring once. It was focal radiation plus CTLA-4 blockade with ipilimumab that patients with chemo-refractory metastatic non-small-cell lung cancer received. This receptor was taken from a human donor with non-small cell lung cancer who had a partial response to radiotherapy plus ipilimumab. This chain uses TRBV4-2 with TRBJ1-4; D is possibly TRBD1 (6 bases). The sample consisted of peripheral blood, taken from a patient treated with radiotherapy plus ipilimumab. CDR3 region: CASSSRQATNEKLFF. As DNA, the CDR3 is TGTGCCAGCAGCTCTCGACAGGCAACTAATGAAAAACTGTTTTTT.